This entry lists 21 T cell receptor beta chains sequenced from one sample in a study of early T cells in non-severe SARS-CoV-2 infection. One entry per CDR3 protein results from TCRdb running MiXCR on the 5' RACE reads. The table includes tens of thousands of distinct CDR3 sequences, 9.5% to 15% detected once. The material sequenced was whole blood, taken at baseline. The receptor set was obtained from an adult who was a healthcare worker with PCR-confirmed SARS-CoV-2 infection or an uninfected control (not recorded which).

The V call is TRBV15, the J call TRBJ2-5; no reliable D call. The CDR3 is 13 amino acids. Per germline, CDR1 LNHNV and CDR2 YYDKDF (reference sequence). Between the trimmed V and J ends, which lost 2 bases and 3 bases, there was a span of 7 bases. This chain's CDR3 is CATSRIEEETQYF. Written as DNA, the CDR3 is TGTGCCACCAGCAGAATCGAGGAAGAGACCCAGTACTTC.

This clonotype appeared many times. CDR3 DNA: TGTGCCAGCACTGGGGAAGGATATGGCTACACCTTC. This codes for CASTGEGYGYTF. The rearrangement joins TRBV6-1 to TRBJ1-2; D uncertain. CDR3 length: 12 residues. V dropped 7 bases and J dropped 5 bases, with 11 bases sitting between them. Germline V gene lookup returns CDR1 MNHNS and CDR2 SASEGT.

V usage is TRBV5-8 and J usage is TRBJ1-1; TRBD1 is a possible D gene (6 bases). There are 17 residues in the CDR3. Germline V lookup: CDR1 SGHTS, CDR2 YDEGEE. V lost 4 bases, J lost 3 bases, and 22 bases lay in between. This chain's CDR3 is CASSGPGQLVLDTEAFF. CDR3 sequence (DNA): TGTGCCAGCAGCGGGCCCGGACAGTTAGTTTTAGACACTGAAGCTTTCTTT.

The chain couples TRBV21-1 to TRBJ2-3; TRBD1, the D gene given by the table, was not confirmed from the DNA. TRBV21-1 is a pseudogene. The CDR3 runs 18 residues. The CDR3 sequence is CASSKVAGEGVSADTQYF. The CDR3 DNA sequence: TGTGCCAGCAGCAAAGTTGCGGGAGAGGGGGTCAGCGCAGATACGCAGTATTTT.

This clonotype has at least ten counts. J is TRBJ2-3 and V is TRBV7-2, with TRBD2 matching over 9 bases. V was clipped by 4 bases and J by 2 bases; unmatched bases: 13. This CDR3 has 18 residues. Per germline, CDR1 SGHTA and CDR2 FQGNSA. The chain's CDR3 is CASSSLPVAGDNTDTQYF. In nucleotides, the CDR3 is TGTGCCAGCAGCTCTCTTCCTGTAGCGGGAGACAACACAGATACGCAGTATTTT.

This clonotype was observed a few times. The V and J genes are TRBV1 and TRBJ2-1; no check of the table's D call, TRBD1, against the DNA was made. TRBV1 is an annotated pseudogene. The CDR3 length is 17 residues. DNA of the CDR3: TGCACCAGCAGCCAAGATACCGCCAGGGGAAGGTCCAATGAGCAGTTCTTC. Translated: CTSSQDTARGRSNEQFF.

This clonotype was detected only a few times. The rearrangement uses TRBV6-4 and TRBJ2-7, with TRBD2 matching over 9 bases. Per germline, CDR1 MRHNA and CDR2 SNTAGT. The CDR3 covers 15 residues. Trimming at V came to 2 bases and at J to 3 bases, leaving 5 bases not matched to a gene. The DNA for the CDR3 is TGTGCCAGCAGTGACGCCCGGACTAGCGACTACGAGCAGTACTTC. Encoded protein: CASSDARTSDYEQYF.

A few counts support this clonotype. The chain links TRBV3-1 to TRBJ2-1; D remains ambiguous. CDR1 is LGHDT, CDR2 YNNKEL, per germline (reference sequence). Trimming took off 1 base at V and 8 bases at J, with 12 bases between the two ends. The CDR3 extends over 14 amino acids. CDR3 DNA: TGTGCCAGCAGCCAAGCGCGCGTAGGGTATGAGCAGTTCTTC. Translating it yields CASSQARVGYEQFF.

This clonotype was seen a few times. The rearrangement joins TRBV2 to TRBJ2-2; TRBD2 might be the D (5 bases). The CDR3 sequence is 16 residues long. Trimming removed 6 bases at V and 5 bases at J, with 19 bases between. Germline loops: CDR1 SNHLY, CDR2 FYNNEI. CDR3 nucleotides: TGTGCCAGCAGGGCGGAGCGGTCTGAATTGACCGGGGAGCTGTTTTTT. Translating it yields CASRAERSELTGELFF.

This clonotype was seen repeatedly, ten times or more. The chain links TRBV7-9 to TRBJ2-1; 7 nucleotides match TRBD2. Germline CDR1 and CDR2: SEHNR and FQNEAQ (reference sequence). The CDR3 has 14 residues. With 2 bases clipped from V and 9 bases from J, the junction kept 7 bases outside the gene matches. CDR3 in amino acids: CASSLTRERGEQFF. The CDR3 region has the DNA TGTGCCAGCAGCTTAACGCGGGAGCGGGGTGAGCAGTTCTTC. Looking up the rest from reference TRBV7-9 and TRBJ2-1 gives the full variable domain: DTGVSQNPRHKITKRGQNVTFRCDPISEHNRLYWYRQTLGQGPEFLTYFQNEAQLEKSRLLSDRFSAERPKGSFSTLEIQRTEQGDSAMYLCASSLTRERGEQFFGPGTRLTVL.

The chain carries TRBV30 and TRBJ1-5, with D unresolved. Germline V CDR1 and CDR2: GTSNPN, SVGIG (reference sequence). V lost 0 bases, J lost 9 bases, and 15 bases lay in between. CDR3 length: 14 amino acids. CDR3 protein: CAWSVQGWVGPQHF. CDR3 DNA sequence: TGTGCCTGGAGTGTACAAGGCTGGGTAGGGCCCCAGCATTTT.

The chain is built from TRBV7-3 and TRBJ2-1, with 12 nucleotides matching TRBD2. Germline lookup yields CDR1 SGHTA and CDR2 FQGTGA. The J segment lost 10 bases and the V segment lost 1 base, leaving 11 bases of the junction unmatched. CDR3 length: 17 amino acids. CDR3 in DNA: TGTGCCAGCAGCTTAAAAGTTTCTAGCGGGGGGGCACGGGAGCAGTTCTTC. Its translation: CASSLKVSSGGAREQFF. Filled out from reference TRBV7-3 and TRBJ2-1, the complete variable domain reads GAGVSQTPSNKVTEKGKYVELRCDPISGHTALYWYRQSLGQGPEFLIYFQGTGAADDSGLPNDRFFAVRPEGSVSTLKIQRTERGDSAVYLCASSLKVSSGGAREQFFGPGTRLTVL.

The chain has TRBV11-3 and TRBJ2-1; maybe TRBD1 (6 bases). Germline lookup yields CDR1 SGHNT and CDR2 YENEEA. The CDR3 has 16 residues. V was pared by 5 bases and J by 0 bases, with 14 bases between. CDR3 residues: CASSRSRTASYNEQFF. The CDR3 DNA follows: TGTGCCAGCAGCCGAAGTCGGACAGCCTCCTACAATGAGCAGTTCTTC.

This sequence joins TRBV27 and TRBJ2-7; a weak D match, TRBD2 (6 bases). Germline V CDR1 and CDR2: MNHEY, SMNVEV (reference sequence). The germline V and J ends were trimmed by 1 base and 7 bases, with 11 bases remaining between them. The CDR3 has 13 amino acids. CDR3: CASSLWGRKEQYF. CDR3 sequence (DNA): TGTGCCAGCAGTTTATGGGGGAGGAAGGAGCAGTACTTC.

This sequence joins TRBV29-1 and TRBJ1-2; 8 nucleotides agree with TRBD1. The trim removed 7 bases at V and 7 bases at J, leaving 5 bases unmatched. Germline loops: CDR1 SQVTM, CDR2 ANQGSEA. CDR3 size: 11 residues. Here the CDR3 reads CSAQGASGYTF. As DNA, the CDR3 is TGCAGCGCTCAGGGGGCCTCTGGCTACACCTTC. Supplemented by reference TRBV29-1 and TRBJ1-2, the full variable domain reads SAVISQKPSRDICQRGTSLTIQCQVDSQVTMMFWYRQQPGQSLTLIATANQGSEATYESGFVIDKFPISRPNLTFSTLTVSNMSPEDSSIYLCSAQGASGYTFGSGTRLTVV.

This clonotype was found a few times. The chain employs TRBV9 and TRBJ1-1; weak D call: TRBD1 (6 bases). The CDR3 consists of 15 residues. V was shortened by 4 bases and J by 2 bases, with 15 bases between the two germline ends. Germline CDR1 reads SGDLS; CDR2 reads YYNGEE. DNA for the CDR3: TGTGCCAGCAGCCCACAGGGCTTTGTAAACACTGAAGCTTTCTTT. It codes for CASSPQGFVNTEAFF.

The table lists this clonotype with a few counts. The chain couples TRBV19 to TRBJ2-7; D not certain. The CDR3 sequence is 13 residues long. The V gene's germline CDR1 is LNHDA and CDR2 SQIVND (reference sequence). V lost 3 bases to trimming and J lost 2 bases, with 8 bases between them. This chain's CDR3 is CASSISGAYEQYF. CDR3 DNA: TGTGCCAGTAGTATTTCTGGAGCCTACGAGCAGTACTTC. Based on the CDR3 plus reference TRBV19 and TRBJ2-7, the full variable domain is DGGITQSPKYLFRKEGQNVTLSCEQNLNHDAMYWYRQDPGQGLRLIYYSQIVNDFQKGDIAEGYSVSREKKESFPLTVTSAQKNPTAFYLCASSISGAYEQYFGPGTRLTVT.

This clonotype was observed many times. V and J are TRBV18 and TRBJ1-1; TRBD1 aligns across 8 bases. CDR1 KGHSH and CDR2 LQKENI come from the germline V gene. Trimming at V came to 1 base and at J to 2 bases, leaving 6 bases not matched to a gene. The CDR3 sequence is 16 residues long. The CDR3 is CASSPLGQGANTEAFF. The CDR3 DNA sequence: TGTGCCAGCTCACCACTCGGACAGGGCGCTAACACTGAAGCTTTCTTT.

V and J are TRBV7-9 and TRBJ1-1; D not resolved. Germline loops: CDR1 SEHNR, CDR2 FQNEAQ (reference sequence). V gave up 5 bases and J gave up 1 base, with 11 bases separating them. The CDR3 extends over 14 amino acids. The CDR3 nucleotides are TGTGCCAGCAGCCCCCCGCGGGCGAACACTGAAGCTTTCTTT. Its protein is CASSPPRANTEAFF.

The chain recombines TRBV10-2 with TRBJ2-7; D call uncertain. CDR1 and CDR2 from the germline V gene are WSHSY and SAAADI. The V end was cut by 0 bases, the J end by 3 bases, with 6 bases between. The CDR3 spans 13 residues. This chain's CDR3 is CASSESGHYEQYF. The DNA of the CDR3 is TGCGCCAGCAGTGAGTCTGGTCACTACGAGCAGTACTTC.

A few counts support this clonotype. This rearrangement joins TRBV5-1 to TRBJ2-5, with 10 bases that match TRBD2. The CDR3 length is 16 residues. J was trimmed by 1 base and V by 0 bases; bases with no gene match: 3. Germline loops: CDR1 SGHRS, CDR2 YFSETQ. The CDR3 spells CASSLAAGGPQETQYF. Here the CDR3 DNA reads TGCGCCAGCAGCTTGGCAGCGGGAGGGCCCCAAGAGACCCAGTACTTC.